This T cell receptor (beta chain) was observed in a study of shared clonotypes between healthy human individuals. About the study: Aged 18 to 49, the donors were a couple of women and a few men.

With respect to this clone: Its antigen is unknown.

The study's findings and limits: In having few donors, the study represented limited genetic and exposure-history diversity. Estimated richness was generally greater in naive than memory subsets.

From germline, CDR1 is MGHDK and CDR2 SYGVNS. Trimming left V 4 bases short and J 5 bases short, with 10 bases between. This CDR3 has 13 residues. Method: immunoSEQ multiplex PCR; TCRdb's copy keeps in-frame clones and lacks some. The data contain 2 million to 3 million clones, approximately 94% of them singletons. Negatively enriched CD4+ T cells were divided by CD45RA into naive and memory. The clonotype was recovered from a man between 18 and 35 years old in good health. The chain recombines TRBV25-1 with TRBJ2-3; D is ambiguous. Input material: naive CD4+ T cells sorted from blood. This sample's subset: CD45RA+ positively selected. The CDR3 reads CASSADKGDTQYF. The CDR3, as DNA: TGTGCCAGCAGTGCCGACAAGGGAGATACGCAGTATTTT.